Included here is one T cell receptor beta chain sequence, with context. These data originate in a study of blood T cell repertoires in COVID-19. Whole-study context: Collection of acute and convalescent COVID-19 samples took place in the United States, Italy and Spain.

Original data processing: Amplification with reference gene primers provided the estimates of nucleated cell counts. Assay: immunoSEQ multiplex PCR; the TCRdb copy retains only in-frame clones and omits some. V, J and clone size are those of that table, while D and trimming were read from the DNA. The data contain approximately 50,000 clones, more than 70% of them singletons. Trimming left V 2 bases short and J 2 bases short, with 6 bases between. Germline V gene lookup returns CDR1 MDHEN and CDR2 SYDVKM. The CDR3 is 14 residues long. Input material: peripheral blood. The sequence came from a man in his 60s with acute or convalescent COVID-19. The rearrangement links TRBV28 to TRBJ2-2; maybe TRBD1 (5 bases). In DNA form, the CDR3 reads TGTGCCAGCAGTTTAGACAGAAACACCGGGGAGCTGTTTTTT. It translates to CASSLDRNTGELFF.